This T cell receptor beta chain was found in a study of T cells in localized non-small cell lung cancer. Lung adjacent to the tumor, free of atypia, was sampled at least 2 cm from its margin. Germline values: CDR1 GTSNPN, CDR2 SVGIG (reference sequence). The V segment lost 8 bases and the J segment 1 base; nucleotides outside the gene matches: 4. The CDR3 has 12 residues. Libraries were prepared by immunoSEQ multiplex PCR; TCRdb keeps only in-frame clonotypes and omits some of them. The table includes roughly 1,500 clones, roughly 25% detected once. Study results and caveats: Maximal T cell clonality occurred in uninvolved adjacent lung, with tumor ranking below it. Median 57 top-100 tumor clones were shared with paired adjacent lung.

In regard to this clone: Its specificity is unknown.

The chain uses TRBV30 and TRBJ1-1; 7 nucleotides line up with TRBD1. The sequence came from a male donor at least 60 years old with stage II lung adenocarcinoma. This material consisted of normal lung tissue next to the tumor, taken before any cancer treatment. The CDR3 region is CALGTANTEAFF. In DNA form, the CDR3 reads TGTGCCCTTGGGACAGCGAACACTGAAGCTTTCTTT.